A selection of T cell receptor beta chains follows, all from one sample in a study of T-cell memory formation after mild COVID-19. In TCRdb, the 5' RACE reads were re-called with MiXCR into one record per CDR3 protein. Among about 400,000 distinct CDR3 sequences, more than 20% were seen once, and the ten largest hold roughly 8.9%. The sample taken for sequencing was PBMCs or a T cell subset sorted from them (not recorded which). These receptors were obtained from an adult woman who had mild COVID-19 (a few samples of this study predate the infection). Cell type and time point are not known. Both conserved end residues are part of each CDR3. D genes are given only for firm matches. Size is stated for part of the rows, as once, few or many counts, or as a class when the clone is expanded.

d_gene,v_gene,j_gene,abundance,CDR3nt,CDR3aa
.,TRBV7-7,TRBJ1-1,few,TGTGCTAGCAGCCCATTTAAAGGGGCAACTGAAGCTTTCTTT,CASSPFKGATEAFF
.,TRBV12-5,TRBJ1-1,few,TGTGCTAGTGGTTTGGTGCCGGGGGCCTCTGAAGCTTTCTTT,CASGLVPGASEAFF
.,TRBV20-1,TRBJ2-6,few,TGCAGTGCGGAAAGGGAGACTGGGGCCAACGTCCTGACTTTC,CSAERETGANVLTF
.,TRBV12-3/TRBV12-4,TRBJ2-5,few,TGTGCCAGCAGTCGTCCGGGACACCAAGAGACCCAGTACTTC,CASSRPGHQETQYF
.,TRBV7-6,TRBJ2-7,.,TGTGCCAGCAGCTTAGCGGACAGAGGATCCTACGAGCAGTACTTC,CASSLADRGSYEQYF
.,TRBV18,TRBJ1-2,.,TGTGCCAGCTCCCCTCCGGGACTGAAAAACTATGGCTACACCTTC,CASSPPGLKNYGYTF
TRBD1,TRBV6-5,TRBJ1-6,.,TGTGCCAGCAGCCGGGCTCTCGGACAGGCCGGAGGGATTTCACCCCTCCACTTT,CASSRALGQAGGISPLHF
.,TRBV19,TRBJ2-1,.,TGTGCCAGTAGTATAAGTATCCATGAGCAGTTCTTC,CASSISIHEQFF
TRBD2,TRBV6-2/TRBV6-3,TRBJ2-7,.,TGTGCCAGCGGGGGACTAGCGGGCCTAACCTACGAGCAGTACTTC,CASGGLAGLTYEQYF
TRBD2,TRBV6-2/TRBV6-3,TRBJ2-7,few,TGTGCCAGCAGGCCTAGCGGGAGTACCTACGAGCAGTACTTC,CASRPSGSTYEQYF
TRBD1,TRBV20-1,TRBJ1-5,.,TGCAGTGCTTCCCAGCCGGGACAGCGGCTTTCGGAGCCCCAGCATTTT,CSASQPGQRLSEPQHF
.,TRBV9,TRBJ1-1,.,TGTGCCAGCAGCGCGGGGGGGCGGACTGAAGCTTTCTTT,CASSAGGRTEAFF
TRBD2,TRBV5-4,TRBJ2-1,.,TGTGCCAGCACCGGGGGGGGTGATAATGAGCAGTTCTTC,CASTGGGDNEQFF
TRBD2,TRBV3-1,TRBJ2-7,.,TGTGCCAGCAGCCCACGGGGGGGGGAAACTACCTACGAGCAGTACTTC,CASSPRGGETTYEQYF
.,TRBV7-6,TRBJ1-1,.,TGTGCCAGCAGCCCATCCACGGGGGCCCCGAACACTGAAGCTTTCTTT,CASSPSTGAPNTEAFF
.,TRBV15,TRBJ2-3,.,TGTGCCACCAGCGGATACGGGCGCACAGATACGCAGTATTTT,CATSGYGRTDTQYF
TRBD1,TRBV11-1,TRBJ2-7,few,TGTGCCAGCAGCCAAACTCGGGACAGGGCCTACGAGCAGTACTTC,CASSQTRDRAYEQYF
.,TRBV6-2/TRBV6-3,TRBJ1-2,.,TGTGCCAGCAGTCCTAGGGGGAGCGGCTACACCTTC,CASSPRGSGYTF
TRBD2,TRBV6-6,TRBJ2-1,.,TGTGCCAGTCTGAAGCGGGGGGCGGGCTACAATGAGCAGTTCTTC,CASLKRGAGYNEQFF
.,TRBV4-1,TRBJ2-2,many,TGCGCCAGCAGCCAAGTTTTACAGATGAACACCGGGGAGCTGTTTTTT,CASSQVLQMNTGELFF
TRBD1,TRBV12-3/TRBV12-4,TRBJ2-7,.,TGTGCCAGCAGTTACAGGGGGCTTGAGCAGTACTTC,CASSYRGLEQYF
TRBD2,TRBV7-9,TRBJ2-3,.,TGTGCCAGCAGCTTCCCTAGCGGGAGGCAGGATACAGATACGCAGTATTTT,CASSFPSGRQDTDTQYF
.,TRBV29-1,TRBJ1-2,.,TGCAGCGTTGACTCAGGGCTGAGAGGCTACACCTTC,CSVDSGLRGYTF
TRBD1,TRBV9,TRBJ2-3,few,TGTGCCAGCAGCGCCGGGACAGGGGTATCAGATACGCAGTATTTT,CASSAGTGVSDTQYF
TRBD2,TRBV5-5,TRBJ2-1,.,TGTGCCAGCACCCTGACGGGACTAGCTCGCAATGAGCAGTTCTTC,CASTLTGLARNEQFF
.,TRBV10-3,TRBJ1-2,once,TGTGCCATCAGTGTGGGGGGTGGCCATGGCTACACCTTC,CAISVGGGHGYTF
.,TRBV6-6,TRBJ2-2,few,TGTGCCAGCAGTTACCGAGCCGGGACGGAGAACACCGGGGAGCTGTTTTTT,CASSYRAGTENTGELFF
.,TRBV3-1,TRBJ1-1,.,TGTGCCAGCAGCCAGCCTACAGGGTACACTGAAGCTTTCTTT,CASSQPTGYTEAFF
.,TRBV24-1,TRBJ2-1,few,TGTGCCTCGCGGGGGCCCAAAGATGATGAGCAGTTCTTC,CASRGPKDDEQFF
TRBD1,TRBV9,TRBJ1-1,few,TGTGCCAGCAGCGCGAGACAGGGTGGGAACACTGAAGCTTTCTTT,CASSARQGGNTEAFF